This T cell receptor beta chain was retrieved from a study of blood T cell repertoires in COVID-19. The wider study: From the United States, Italy and Spain came samples of acute and convalescent COVID-19. T cells, B-cell-depleted T cells, or PBMCs provided the cDNA or gDNA that served as material.

The trim removed 3 bases at V and 1 base at J, leaving 2 bases unmatched. The germline V gene encodes CDR1 MDHEN and CDR2 SYDVKM. This CDR3 is built from 15 residues. In the authors' methods: For nucleated cells, counts were estimated from reference gene primer amplification. Assay: immunoSEQ multiplex PCR; the TCRdb copy retains only in-frame clones and omits some. D and trimming were read from the DNA, whereas the V and J calls and clone size are those reported in that table. The profile shows tens of thousands of clones, around 88% of them singletons. The rearrangement joins TRBV28 to TRBJ1-1; TRBD1 aligns across 10 bases. Sample: peripheral blood. The source of this sequence is a man in his forties or fifties with active COVID-19. The CDR3 region is CASSLWDRGNTEAFF. The CDR3 region has the DNA TGTGCCAGCAGTTTGTGGGACAGGGGGAACACTGAAGCTTTCTTT.